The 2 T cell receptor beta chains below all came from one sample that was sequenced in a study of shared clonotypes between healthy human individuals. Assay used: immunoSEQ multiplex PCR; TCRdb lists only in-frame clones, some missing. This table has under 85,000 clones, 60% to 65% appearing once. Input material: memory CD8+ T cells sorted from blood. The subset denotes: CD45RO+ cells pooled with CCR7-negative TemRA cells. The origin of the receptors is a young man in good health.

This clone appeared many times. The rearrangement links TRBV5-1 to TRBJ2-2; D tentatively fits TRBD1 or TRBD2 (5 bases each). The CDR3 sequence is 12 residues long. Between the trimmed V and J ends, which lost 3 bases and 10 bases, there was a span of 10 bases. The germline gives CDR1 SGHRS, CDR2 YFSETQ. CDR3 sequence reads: CASSSGRSELFF. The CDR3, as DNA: TGCGCCAGCAGCTCGGGACGATCGGAGCTGTTTTTT.

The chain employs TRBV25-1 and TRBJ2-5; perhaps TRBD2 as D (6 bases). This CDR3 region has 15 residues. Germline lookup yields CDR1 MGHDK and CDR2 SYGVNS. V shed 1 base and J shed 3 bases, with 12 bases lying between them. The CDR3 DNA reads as TGTGCCAGCAGTGAATTGGGACTGGATAAAGAGACCCAGTACTTC. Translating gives CASSELGLDKETQYF.